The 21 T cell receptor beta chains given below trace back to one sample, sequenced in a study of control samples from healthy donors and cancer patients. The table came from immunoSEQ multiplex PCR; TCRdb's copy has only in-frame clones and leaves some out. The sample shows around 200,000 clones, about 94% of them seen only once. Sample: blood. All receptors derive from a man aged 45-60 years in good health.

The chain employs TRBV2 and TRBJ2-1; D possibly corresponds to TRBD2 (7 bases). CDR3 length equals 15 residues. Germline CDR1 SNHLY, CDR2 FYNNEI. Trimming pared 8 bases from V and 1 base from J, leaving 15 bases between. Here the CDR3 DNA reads TGTGCCAGCGCTTTAGAGGGGGGGTCCTACAATGAGCAGTTCTTC. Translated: CASALEGGSYNEQFF.

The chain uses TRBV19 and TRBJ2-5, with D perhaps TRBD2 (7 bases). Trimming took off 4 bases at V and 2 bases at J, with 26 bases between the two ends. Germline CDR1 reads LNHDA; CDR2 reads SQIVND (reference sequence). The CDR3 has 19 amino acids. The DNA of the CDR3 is TGTGCCAGTAGTAGTCCCCTTGAAGGGGGGGCGGTCCGGCAAGAGACCCAGTACTTC. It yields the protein CASSSPLEGGAVRQETQYF. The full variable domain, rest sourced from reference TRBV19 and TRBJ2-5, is DGGITQSPKYLFRKEGQNVTLSCEQNLNHDAMYWYRQDPGQGLRLIYYSQIVNDFQKGDIAEGYSVSREKKESFPLTVTSAQKNPTAFYLCASSSPLEGGAVRQETQYFGPGTRLLVL.

The CDR3, as DNA: TGTGCCACCAGCAGAGTAGGGGGGAGCTCCTACGAGCAGTACTTC. Residues: CATSRVGGSSYEQYF. This rearrangement joins TRBV15 to TRBJ2-7, with D perhaps TRBD1 or TRBD2 (6 bases each). The CDR3 runs to 15 residues. V dropped 1 base and J dropped 0 bases, with 10 bases sitting between them. CDR1 and CDR2 (germline): LNHNV, YYDKDF (reference sequence).

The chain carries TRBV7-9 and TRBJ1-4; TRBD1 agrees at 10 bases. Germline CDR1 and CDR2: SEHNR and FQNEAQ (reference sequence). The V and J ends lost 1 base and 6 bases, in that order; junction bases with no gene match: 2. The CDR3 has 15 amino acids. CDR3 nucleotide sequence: TGTGCCAGCAGCTTAGGACAGGGGGCTTATGAAAAACTGTTTTTT. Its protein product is CASSLGQGAYEKLFF.

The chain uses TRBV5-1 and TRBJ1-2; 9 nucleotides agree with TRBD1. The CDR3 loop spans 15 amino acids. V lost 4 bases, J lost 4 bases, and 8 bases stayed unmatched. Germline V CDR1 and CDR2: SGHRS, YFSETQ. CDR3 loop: CASSTTGQGSYGYTF. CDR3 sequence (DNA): TGCGCCAGCAGCACGACGGGACAGGGAAGCTATGGCTACACCTTC.

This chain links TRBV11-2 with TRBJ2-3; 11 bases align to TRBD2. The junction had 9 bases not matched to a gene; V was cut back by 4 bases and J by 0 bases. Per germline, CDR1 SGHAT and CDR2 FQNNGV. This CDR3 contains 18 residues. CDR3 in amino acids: CASSSTSGGYSSTDTQYF. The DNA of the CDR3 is TGTGCCAGCAGCTCTACTAGCGGGGGCTATTCTAGCACAGATACGCAGTATTTT.

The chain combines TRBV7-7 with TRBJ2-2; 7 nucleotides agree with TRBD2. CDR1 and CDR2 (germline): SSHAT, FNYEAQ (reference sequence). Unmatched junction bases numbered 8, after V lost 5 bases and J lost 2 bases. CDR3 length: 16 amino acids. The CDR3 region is CASSNQASGNTGELFF. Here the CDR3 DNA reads TGTGCCAGCAGCAACCAGGCTAGCGGAAACACCGGGGAGCTGTTTTTT. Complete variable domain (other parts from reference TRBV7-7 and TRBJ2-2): GAGVSQSPRYKVTKRGQDVTLRCDPISSHATLYWYQQALGQGPEFLTYFNYEAQPDKSGLPSDRFSAERPEGSISTLTIQRTEQRDSAMYRCASSNQASGNTGELFFGEGSRLTVL.

The CDR3 bases are TGTGCCAGTATCCTACGGGACAGGGAGTTCGAGCAGTACTTC. It yields the protein CASILRDREFEQYF. The chain couples TRBV19 to TRBJ2-7; 9 nucleotides agree with TRBD1. Germline values: CDR1 LNHDA, CDR2 SQIVND (reference sequence). Trimming removed 7 bases from V and 6 bases from J; junction bases left unmatched: 10. This CDR3 contains 14 residues. Drawing the rest from reference TRBV19 and TRBJ2-7, the complete variable domain is DGGITQSPKYLFRKEGQNVTLSCEQNLNHDAMYWYRQDPGQGLRLIYYSQIVNDFQKGDIAEGYSVSREKKESFPLTVTSAQKNPTAFYLCASILRDREFEQYFGPGTRLTVT.

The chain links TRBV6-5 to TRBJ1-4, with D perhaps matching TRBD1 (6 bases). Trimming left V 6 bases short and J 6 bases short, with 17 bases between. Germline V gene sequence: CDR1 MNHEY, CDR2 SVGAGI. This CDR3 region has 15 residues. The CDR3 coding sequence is TGTGCCAGCAGCATAGCGGGGGGGCACGATGAAAAACTGTTTTTT. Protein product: CASSIAGGHDEKLFF.

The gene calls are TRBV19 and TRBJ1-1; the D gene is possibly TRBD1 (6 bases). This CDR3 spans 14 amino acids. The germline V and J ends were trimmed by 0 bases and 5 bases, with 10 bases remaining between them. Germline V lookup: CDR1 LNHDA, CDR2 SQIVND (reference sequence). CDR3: CASSIERGKTEAFF. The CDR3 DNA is TGTGCCAGTAGTATAGAAAGGGGGAAGACTGAAGCTTTCTTT. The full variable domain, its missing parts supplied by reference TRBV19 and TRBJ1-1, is DGGITQSPKYLFRKEGQNVTLSCEQNLNHDAMYWYRQDPGQGLRLIYYSQIVNDFQKGDIAEGYSVSREKKESFPLTVTSAQKNPTAFYLCASSIERGKTEAFFGQGTRLTVV.

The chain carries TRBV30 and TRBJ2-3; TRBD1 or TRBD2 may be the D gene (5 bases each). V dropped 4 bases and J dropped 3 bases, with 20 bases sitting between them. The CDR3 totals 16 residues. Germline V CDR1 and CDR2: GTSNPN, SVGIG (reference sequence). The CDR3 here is CAWIPPGPGRTDTQYF. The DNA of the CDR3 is TGTGCCTGGATCCCCCCGGGACCAGGTAGGACAGATACGCAGTATTTT.

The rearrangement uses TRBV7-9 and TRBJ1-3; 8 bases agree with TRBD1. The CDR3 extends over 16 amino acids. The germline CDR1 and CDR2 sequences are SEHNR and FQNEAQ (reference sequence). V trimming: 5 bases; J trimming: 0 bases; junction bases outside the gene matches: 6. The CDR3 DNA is TGTGCCAGCAGCCTAACAGGGGGGGGCTCTGGAAACACCATATATTTT. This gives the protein CASSLTGGGSGNTIYF.

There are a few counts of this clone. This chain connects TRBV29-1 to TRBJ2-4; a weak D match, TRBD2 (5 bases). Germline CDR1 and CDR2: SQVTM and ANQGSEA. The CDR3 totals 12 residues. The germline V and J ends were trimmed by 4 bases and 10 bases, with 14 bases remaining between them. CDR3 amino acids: CSVGRGPGIQYF. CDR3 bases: TGCAGCGTTGGACGGGGTCCCGGGATTCAGTACTTC.

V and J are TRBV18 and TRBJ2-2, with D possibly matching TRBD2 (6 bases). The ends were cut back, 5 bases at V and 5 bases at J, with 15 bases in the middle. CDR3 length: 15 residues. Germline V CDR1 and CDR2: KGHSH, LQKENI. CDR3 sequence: CASSSGTGRTGELFF. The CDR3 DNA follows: TGTGCCAGCTCATCGGGGACGGGGAGGACCGGGGAGCTGTTTTTT.

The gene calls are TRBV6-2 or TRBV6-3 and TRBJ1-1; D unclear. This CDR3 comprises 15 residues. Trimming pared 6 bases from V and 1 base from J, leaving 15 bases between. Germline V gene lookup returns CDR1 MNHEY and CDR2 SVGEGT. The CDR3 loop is CASSELSGSNTEAFF. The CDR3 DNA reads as TGTGCCAGCAGCGAACTCTCGGGCTCGAACACTGAAGCTTTCTTT.

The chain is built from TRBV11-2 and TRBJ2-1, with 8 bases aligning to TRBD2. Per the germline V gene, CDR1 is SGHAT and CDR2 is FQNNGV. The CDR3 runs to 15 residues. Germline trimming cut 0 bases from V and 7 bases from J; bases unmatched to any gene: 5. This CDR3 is CASSLDLGGGNEQFF. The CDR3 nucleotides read TGTGCCAGCAGCTTAGATCTGGGCGGGGGGAATGAGCAGTTCTTC.

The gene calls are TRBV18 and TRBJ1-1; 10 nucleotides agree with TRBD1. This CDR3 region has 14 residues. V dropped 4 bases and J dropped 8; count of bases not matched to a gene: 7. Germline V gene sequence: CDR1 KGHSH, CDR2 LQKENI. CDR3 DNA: TGTGCCAGCTCACGGGACAGGGGTGACCCCGAAGCTTTCTTT. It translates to CASSRDRGDPEAFF.

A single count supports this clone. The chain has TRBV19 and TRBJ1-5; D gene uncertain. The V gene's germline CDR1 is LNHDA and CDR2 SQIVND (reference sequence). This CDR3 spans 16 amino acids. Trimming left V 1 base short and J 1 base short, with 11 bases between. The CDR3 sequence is CASSIGSGMSNQPQHF. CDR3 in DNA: TGTGCCAGTAGTATAGGGAGCGGTATGAGCAATCAGCCCCAGCATTTT.

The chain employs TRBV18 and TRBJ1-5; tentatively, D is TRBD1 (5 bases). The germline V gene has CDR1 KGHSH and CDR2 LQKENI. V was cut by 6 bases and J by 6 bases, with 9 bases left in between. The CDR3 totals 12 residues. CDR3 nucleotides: TGTGCCAGCTCCCCCGGGGCTCAGCCCCAGCATTTT. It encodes CASSPGAQPQHF.

The CDR3 nucleotides read TGTGCCAGCAGCTTAGTTGGGACAGGGGGCTACGAGCAGTACTTC. Its protein is CASSLVGTGGYEQYF. The V call is TRBV11-2, the J call TRBJ2-7; 11 positions agree with TRBD1. The CDR3 contains 15 residues. The germline V gene has CDR1 SGHAT and CDR2 FQNNGV. V lost 1 base, J lost 3 bases, and 2 bases stayed unmatched.

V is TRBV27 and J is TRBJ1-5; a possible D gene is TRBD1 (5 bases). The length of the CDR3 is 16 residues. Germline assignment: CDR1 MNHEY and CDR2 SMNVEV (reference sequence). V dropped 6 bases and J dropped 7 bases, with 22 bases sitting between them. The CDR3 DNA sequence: TGTGCCAGCAGGCCCTTTGGGACCTGGGGGGAGCAGCCCCAGCATTTT. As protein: CASRPFGTWGEQPQHF.